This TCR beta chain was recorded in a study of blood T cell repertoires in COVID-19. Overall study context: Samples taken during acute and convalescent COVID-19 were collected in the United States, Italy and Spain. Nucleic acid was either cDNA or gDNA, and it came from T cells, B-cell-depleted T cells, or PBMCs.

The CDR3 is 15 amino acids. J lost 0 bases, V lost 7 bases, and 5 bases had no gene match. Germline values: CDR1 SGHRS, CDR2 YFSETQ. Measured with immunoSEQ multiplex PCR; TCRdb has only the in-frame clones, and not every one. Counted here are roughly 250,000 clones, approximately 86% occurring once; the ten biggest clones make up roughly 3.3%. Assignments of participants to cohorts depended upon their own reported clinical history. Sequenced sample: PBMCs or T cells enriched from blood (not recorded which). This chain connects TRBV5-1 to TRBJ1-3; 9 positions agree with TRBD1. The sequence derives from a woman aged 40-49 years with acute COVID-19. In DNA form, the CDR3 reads TGCGCCAGCCAAGGGGGACAGGGCTCTGGAAACACCATATATTTT. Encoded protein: CASQGGQGSGNTIYF.